This T cell receptor (beta chain) was identified during a study of persistence of HIV-infected CD4 T cells. An overlapping HIV-1 Gag peptide pool stimulated these cells at roughly 1 ug/peptide/mL. Memory cells lacking CD40L and CD69 with high CD45RO were sorted. About this clone itself: Its antigen remains unknown.

The CDR3 sequence is 15 residues long. With 1 base clipped from V and 6 bases from J, the junction kept 4 bases outside the gene matches. Germline V gene data show CDR1 as SGHVS and CDR2 as FNYEAQ. The libraries were made with immunoSEQ version 4 in survey mode. Repertoires were generated with immunoSEQ multiplex PCR, while TCRdb's copy carries only in-frame clones and drops some. The table includes about 40,000 clones, about 80% detected once. Material: CD4+ T cells sorted from PBMCs after approximately 19-hour stimulation, obtained from a patient who received antiretroviral therapy. The clonotype originates from an adult man with HIV who was CMV-seropositive. V is TRBV7-6 and J is TRBJ2-1, with 9 bases lining up with TRBD2. The CDR3 is CASSLGLAGINEQFF. DNA of the CDR3: TGTGCCAGCAGCTTAGGTCTAGCGGGGATCAATGAGCAGTTCTTC. The variable domain in full, completed from reference TRBV7-6 and TRBJ2-1, reads GAGVSQSPRYKVTKRGQDVALRCDPISGHVSLYWYRQALGQGPEFLTYFNYEAQQDKSGLPNDRFSAERPEGSISTLTIQRTEQRDSAMYRCASSLGLAGINEQFFGPGTRLTVL.